Listed below are T cell receptor beta chains from one sample, sequenced in a study of OX40 agonist ivuxolimab in advanced cancers. TCRdb's table, derived via immunoSEQ multiplex PCR, lists solely in-frame clones and lacks some. The sample carries tens of thousands of clones, approximately 90% recorded once. The source was CD4+ or CD8+ T cells sorted from blood, collected in a trial of the OX40 agonist ivuxolimab. The origin of the receptors is an adult with an advanced solid tumor such as melanoma, head and neck, liver or kidney cancer. Each CDR3 is given with its conserved first and last residue. Fields, in order: CDR3 DNA, CDR3 protein, clone size, J gene, D gene, V gene. The D gene is left open where the match is weak. Part of the rows lack a size; the others show once, few, many or a class for expanded clones.

CDR3nt: TGTGCCAGCAGCTTAGCCTATTTCGGGACAGCAACTAATGAAAAACTGTTTTTT; CDR3aa: CASSLAYFGTATNEKLFF; abundance: .; j_gene: TRBJ1-4; d_gene: TRBD1; v_gene: TRBV7-9
CDR3nt: TGTGCCAGCAGCCTATCCGACAGCTCCTACAATGAGCAGTTCTTC; CDR3aa: CASSLSDSSYNEQFF; abundance: .; j_gene: TRBJ2-1; d_gene: .; v_gene: TRBV7-2
CDR3nt: TGTGCCAGCGGGCAAGCAGGGAACTATGGCTACACCTTC; CDR3aa: CASGQAGNYGYTF; abundance: .; j_gene: TRBJ1-2; d_gene: .; v_gene: TRBV6-6
CDR3nt: TGTGCCAGCAGCTTAAGGGGCTCTGGGGCCAACGTCCTGACTTTC; CDR3aa: CASSLRGSGANVLTF; abundance: .; j_gene: TRBJ2-6; d_gene: .; v_gene: TRBV13
CDR3nt: TGCGCCAGCAGCCAAGATGGAGGGGTCTACGAGCAGTACTTC; CDR3aa: CASSQDGGVYEQYF; abundance: .; j_gene: TRBJ2-7; d_gene: .; v_gene: TRBV4-1
CDR3nt: TGTGCCAGCAGCTTAGGAGGATCCACCGGGGAGCTGTTTTTT; CDR3aa: CASSLGGSTGELFF; abundance: .; j_gene: TRBJ2-2; d_gene: .; v_gene: TRBV7-2
CDR3nt: TGTGCCTGGAGTGGGGAAGGGAAGGGCTACACCTTC; CDR3aa: CAWSGEGKGYTF; abundance: .; j_gene: TRBJ1-2; d_gene: .; v_gene: TRBV30
CDR3nt: TGTGCCAGCAGTCGGGACAGGGAAGCCAATCAGCCCCAGCATTTT; CDR3aa: CASSRDREANQPQHF; abundance: .; j_gene: TRBJ1-5; d_gene: TRBD1; v_gene: TRBV2
CDR3nt: TGTGCCAGCAGTGAGGTTACAGGGTTTACCGGGGAGCTGTTTTTT; CDR3aa: CASSEVTGFTGELFF; abundance: .; j_gene: TRBJ2-2; d_gene: .; v_gene: TRBV6-1
CDR3nt: TGTGCCATCAGCCTCACTGTGAACTATGGCTACACCTTC; CDR3aa: CAISLTVNYGYTF; abundance: .; j_gene: TRBJ1-2; d_gene: .; v_gene: TRBV10-3
CDR3nt: TGCAGCGCCGAACAGGGGTCTAATGAAAAACTGTTTTTT; CDR3aa: CSAEQGSNEKLFF; abundance: .; j_gene: TRBJ1-4; d_gene: TRBD1; v_gene: TRBV29-1
CDR3nt: TGCGCCAGCAGCCAAGGGGGACAGGGATCGTCTGGCTACACCTTC; CDR3aa: CASSQGGQGSSGYTF; abundance: .; j_gene: TRBJ1-2; d_gene: TRBD1; v_gene: TRBV4-1
CDR3nt: TGTGCCTGGAGTGGGGGGGGGAATGAAAAACTGTTTTTT; CDR3aa: CAWSGGGNEKLFF; abundance: .; j_gene: TRBJ1-4; d_gene: .; v_gene: TRBV30
CDR3nt: TGCAGCGCCAGAGGGGGGAACCAAGTGAATGAGCAGTTCTTC; CDR3aa: CSARGGNQVNEQFF; abundance: .; j_gene: TRBJ2-1; d_gene: .; v_gene: TRBV29-1
CDR3nt: TGTGCCAGCAGCTCAGGGGCAGGACGGCCTACGTCTGAAGCTTTCTTT; CDR3aa: CASSSGAGRPTSEAFF; abundance: .; j_gene: TRBJ1-1; d_gene: .; v_gene: TRBV7-4
CDR3nt: TGTGCCAGCAGCCCGGACCTCCTTCGGGTTCGGAACACCGGGGAGCTGTTTTTT; CDR3aa: CASSPDLLRVRNTGELFF; abundance: .; j_gene: TRBJ2-2; d_gene: .; v_gene: TRBV7-2
CDR3nt: TGCGCCAGCAGCCAGACAGGGGGCCTTAATTCACCCCTCCACTTT; CDR3aa: CASSQTGGLNSPLHF; abundance: .; j_gene: TRBJ1-6; d_gene: TRBD1; v_gene: TRBV4-1
CDR3nt: TGTGCCAGCAGTGAATCAGGGACAGGCCGCACTGAAGCTTTCTTT; CDR3aa: CASSESGTGRTEAFF; abundance: .; j_gene: TRBJ1-1; d_gene: TRBD1; v_gene: TRBV6-1
CDR3nt: TGTGCCAGCAGTGACCAGGGCCCAAGAACGAACACTGAAGCTTTCTTT; CDR3aa: CASSDQGPRTNTEAFF; abundance: .; j_gene: TRBJ1-1; d_gene: .; v_gene: TRBV2
CDR3nt: TGTGCCAGCAGCTACTCGGGACAGGGGAACTATGGCTACACCTTC; CDR3aa: CASSYSGQGNYGYTF; abundance: .; j_gene: TRBJ1-2; d_gene: TRBD1; v_gene: TRBV5-4
CDR3nt: TGTGCCAGCTCACCCCTCTTGGGACAGGGCTTCGGTAATTCACCCCTCCACTTT; CDR3aa: CASSPLLGQGFGNSPLHF; abundance: few; j_gene: TRBJ1-6; d_gene: TRBD1; v_gene: TRBV18
CDR3nt: TGTGCCAGCAGTGCCCCCGACAGGAAAGAGCAGTACTTC; CDR3aa: CASSAPDRKEQYF; abundance: .; j_gene: TRBJ2-7; d_gene: .; v_gene: TRBV27
CDR3nt: TGCGCCACCCGGAAGGGCGGGGGGTACCAAGAGACCCAGTACTTC; CDR3aa: CATRKGGGYQETQYF; abundance: .; j_gene: TRBJ2-5; d_gene: TRBD2; v_gene: TRBV5-1
CDR3nt: TGTGCCAGCAGCTTGCGGGACGGGAACACCGGGGAGCTGTTTTTT; CDR3aa: CASSLRDGNTGELFF; abundance: .; j_gene: TRBJ2-2; d_gene: .; v_gene: TRBV5-4
CDR3nt: TGTGCCAGCAGCTTGTTAGGGGGCCAAGAGACCCAGTACTTC; CDR3aa: CASSLLGGQETQYF; abundance: .; j_gene: TRBJ2-5; d_gene: .; v_gene: TRBV5-5
CDR3nt: TGTGCCAGCAGAGCCGGACCGGGGCCAGGCACTGAAGCTTTCTTT; CDR3aa: CASRAGPGPGTEAFF; abundance: .; j_gene: TRBJ1-1; d_gene: .; v_gene: TRBV2
CDR3nt: TGTGCCAGCAGTGAGTACCGGGGCCTAGCAGGACTACTGGGAAACACCATATATTTT; CDR3aa: CASSEYRGLAGLLGNTIYF; abundance: .; j_gene: TRBJ1-3; d_gene: .; v_gene: TRBV2
CDR3nt: TGTGCCAGCAGCTTTGGGGGGGCTGTGACCGGGGAGCTGTTTTTT; CDR3aa: CASSFGGAVTGELFF; abundance: .; j_gene: TRBJ2-2; d_gene: .; v_gene: TRBV7-7
CDR3nt: TGTGCCAGCAGCCAAGAAAACAGGGGAGGGACCGGGGAGCTGTTTTTT; CDR3aa: CASSQENRGGTGELFF; abundance: .; j_gene: TRBJ2-2; d_gene: .; v_gene: TRBV14
CDR3nt: TGTGCCAGCAGACCTAGGGGGATCAACACCGGGGAGCTGTTTTTT; CDR3aa: CASRPRGINTGELFF; abundance: .; j_gene: TRBJ2-2; d_gene: .; v_gene: TRBV2
CDR3nt: TGTGCCAGCTCACCCAGGGACGGTTCCTACGAGCAGTACTTC; CDR3aa: CASSPRDGSYEQYF; abundance: .; j_gene: TRBJ2-7; d_gene: .; v_gene: TRBV18
CDR3nt: TGTGCTTCTGCCGGACAGAGTACCATGAACACTGAAGCTTTCTTT; CDR3aa: CASAGQSTMNTEAFF; abundance: .; j_gene: TRBJ1-1; d_gene: .; v_gene: TRBV10-3
CDR3nt: TGTGCCAGCAGCCGGGACCGCGGAACCTACGAGCAGTACTTC; CDR3aa: CASSRDRGTYEQYF; abundance: .; j_gene: TRBJ2-7; d_gene: .; v_gene: TRBV2
CDR3nt: TGTGCCAGCAGAGGACAGGGTTTGAGCTCTGGAAACACCATATATTTT; CDR3aa: CASRGQGLSSGNTIYF; abundance: .; j_gene: TRBJ1-3; d_gene: TRBD1; v_gene: TRBV11-2
CDR3nt: TGTGCCAGCAGGGGGAACACTGAAGCTTTCTTT; CDR3aa: CASRGNTEAFF; abundance: .; j_gene: TRBJ1-1; d_gene: .; v_gene: TRBV6-5
CDR3nt: TGTGCCAGCAGCTTATTCCAGGGGTCGGGCAATCAGCCCCAGCATTTT; CDR3aa: CASSLFQGSGNQPQHF; abundance: .; j_gene: TRBJ1-5; d_gene: .; v_gene: TRBV7-8
CDR3nt: TGTGCCAGCAGTTCCGGGACAGGAGTTAACACCGGGGAGCTGTTTTTT; CDR3aa: CASSSGTGVNTGELFF; abundance: .; j_gene: TRBJ2-2; d_gene: TRBD1; v_gene: TRBV27
CDR3nt: TGTGCCAGTAGTAGGGAAATAGCCAAAAACATTCAGTACTTC; CDR3aa: CASSREIAKNIQYF; abundance: .; j_gene: TRBJ2-4; d_gene: .; v_gene: TRBV19
CDR3nt: TGTGCCAGCAGAGGCTACAGGGGGGTTGGAGGTCAGCCCCAGCATTTT; CDR3aa: CASRGYRGVGGQPQHF; abundance: .; j_gene: TRBJ1-5; d_gene: TRBD1; v_gene: TRBV2
CDR3nt: TGTGCCAGCAGTTACCCCTCGGATGGCTACACCTTC; CDR3aa: CASSYPSDGYTF; abundance: .; j_gene: TRBJ1-2; d_gene: .; v_gene: TRBV6-6
CDR3nt: TGTGCCAGCTCACCAGTGTCGCAGAGGGGCAATGAGCAGTTCTTC; CDR3aa: CASSPVSQRGNEQFF; abundance: few; j_gene: TRBJ2-1; d_gene: .; v_gene: TRBV18
CDR3nt: TGCGCCAGCAGTCGCTGGGGGACAGTGCATCAGCCCCAGCATTTT; CDR3aa: CASSRWGTVHQPQHF; abundance: .; j_gene: TRBJ1-5; d_gene: TRBD1; v_gene: TRBV23-1
CDR3nt: TGTGCCAGCAGTCCGCCTTTACTTGGGAACACTGAAGCTTTCTTT; CDR3aa: CASSPPLLGNTEAFF; abundance: once; j_gene: TRBJ1-1; d_gene: .; v_gene: TRBV6-1
CDR3nt: TGCAGCCCATTGAAGGTTGGGACAGGGGTCAATGAGCAGTTCTTC; CDR3aa: CSPLKVGTGVNEQFF; abundance: .; j_gene: TRBJ2-1; d_gene: TRBD1; v_gene: TRBV29-1
CDR3nt: TGCGCCAGCAGCTTGGCCCTGGGGAAAGATACGCAGTATTTT; CDR3aa: CASSLALGKDTQYF; abundance: once; j_gene: TRBJ2-3; d_gene: .; v_gene: TRBV5-1